A selection of T cell receptor beta chains follows, all from one sample in a study of T cell clones after liver transplantation. Profiled with immunoSEQ multiplex PCR; TCRdb holds only in-frame clones, not every one. The sample lists under 150,000 clones, over 75% occurring once. The sequenced sample was CD4+ T cells from blood, obtained 12 months after liver transplant. Receptor source: a human patient who received a liver transplant. Some T cells may have come from the graft donor. Each CDR3 is given with its conserved first and last residue. D genes are given only for firm matches. Rows may omit the clone size; those that give it use once, few, many or a size class.

v_call	clone_size	d_call	cdr3_length	j_call	cdr3_aa	cdr3_nt
TRBV2	once	-	14	TRBJ1-1	CASLPLQWDTEAFF	TGTGCCAGCCTACCGTTACAGTGGGACACTGAAGCTTTCTTT
TRBV5-1	-	TRBD1	14	TRBJ2-2	CATSRDRGSGELFF	TGCGCCACCTCTAGGGACAGGGGCTCCGGGGAGCTGTTTTTT
TRBV10-3	-	-	17	TRBJ2-5	CAISEQPLDRYQETQYF	TGTGCCATCAGCGAACAGCCCCTTGACAGGTACCAAGAGACCCAGTACTTC
TRBV28	few	-	12	TRBJ1-2	CASSPISGGYTF	TGTGCCAGCAGCCCCATTTCTGGGGGCTACACCTTC
TRBV6-5	-	-	14	TRBJ2-7	CASSYRGGFDEQYF	TGTGCCAGCAGTTACCGGGGCGGGTTCGACGAGCAGTACTTC
TRBV5-1	-	-	16	TRBJ1-3	CASSPGPRSSGNTIYF	TGCGCCAGCTCGCCGGGACCCCGAAGCTCTGGAAACACCATATATTTT
TRBV2	-	TRBD2	13	TRBJ2-5	CASSEGLEKTQYF	TGTGCCAGCAGTGAGGGACTAGAAAAGACCCAGTACTTC
TRBV4-2	-	TRBD2	16	TRBJ2-1	CASSQEMAGARNEQFF	TGTGCCAGCAGCCAAGAGATGGCGGGAGCGAGAAATGAGCAGTTCTTC
TRBV5-1	-	-	14	TRBJ2-5	CASSFYGTQETQYF	TGCGCCAGCAGCTTCTACGGGACCCAAGAGACCCAGTACTTC
TRBV29-1	-	-	13	TRBJ2-3	CSVASPLIDTQYF	TGCAGCGTAGCCTCCCCCCTGATAGATACGCAGTATTTT
TRBV19	-	-	15	TRBJ2-1	CATHPRIGQWDEQFF	TGTGCCACACACCCCAGGATTGGGCAGTGGGATGAGCAGTTCTTC
TRBV28	few	-	13	TRBJ2-3	CASSLVGLDTQYF	TGTGCCAGCAGTTTAGTAGGGTTAGATACGCAGTATTTT
TRBV5-1	once	-	15	TRBJ2-2	CASRLRPWGTGELFF	TGCGCCAGCAGATTACGGCCTTGGGGGACCGGGGAGCTGTTTTTT
TRBV28	-	TRBD2	12	TRBJ2-7	CASSSGTSEQYF	TGTGCCAGCAGTTCTGGGACTAGCGAGCAGTACTTC
TRBV6-5	-	-	15	TRBJ2-3	CASRLGVTSTDTQYF	TGTGCCAGCCGACTAGGGGTTACTAGCACAGATACGCAGTATTTT
TRBV7-9	-	TRBD1	14	TRBJ1-4	CASSLDRGGEKLFF	TGTGCCAGCAGCTTAGACAGGGGAGGAGAAAAACTGTTTTTT
TRBV5-6	few	-	12	TRBJ2-5	CASSLVRETQYF	TGTGCCAGCAGCTTGGTTAGGGAGACCCAGTACTTC
TRBV4-2	-	-	16	TRBJ1-1	CASSQGRAREDTEAFF	TGTGCCAGCAGCCAAGGGAGGGCCAGGGAAGACACTGAAGCTTTCTTT
TRBV7-2	once	-	15	TRBJ2-7	CASSLKRTGGYEQYF	TGTGCCAGCAGCTTAAAGAGGACCGGCGGGTACGAGCAGTACTTC
TRBV5-1	-	TRBD2	17	TRBJ2-2	CASSLILAAMRGGELFF	TGCGCCAGCAGCTTAATTCTAGCGGCAATGAGAGGCGGGGAGCTGTTTTTT
TRBV5-5	-	-	15	TRBJ1-3	CASSTGPLSGNTIYF	TGTGCCAGCAGCACGGGACCGCTCTCTGGAAACACCATATATTTT
TRBV11-1	-	-	14	TRBJ2-3	CASSQGRGTDTQYF	TGTGCCAGCAGCCAGGGGCGCGGAACAGATACGCAGTATTTT
TRBV7-9	-	TRBD1	16	TRBJ1-1	CASSLVPGDRGLPRAF	TGTGCCAGCAGCTTGGTTCCGGGGGACAGGGGTTTGCCAAGGGCCTTT
TRBV12-5	-	-	12	TRBJ1-1	CASGPEGPGAFF	TGTGCTAGTGGTCCCGAGGGGCCTGGGGCTTTCTTT
TRBV29-1	-	TRBD2	14	TRBJ2-2	CSVDFSGGTGELFF	TGCAGCGTTGATTTTTCGGGGGGCACCGGGGAGCTGTTTTTT
TRBV19	-	TRBD1	14	TRBJ1-3	CASSAGTEPNTIYF	TGTGCCAGTAGCGCCGGGACAGAACCAAACACCATATATTTT
TRBV11-3	-	-	13	TRBJ2-1	CASSLDPYNEQFF	TGTGCCAGCAGCTTAGATCCATACAATGAGCAGTTCTTC
TRBV5-1	-	-	14	TRBJ1-2	CASSLEEPNYGYTF	TGCGCCAGCAGCTTGGAGGAGCCTAACTATGGCTACACCTTC
TRBV6-6	-	TRBD1	14	TRBJ1-2	CASRSGTGGFGYTF	TGTGCCAGCAGATCCGGGACAGGGGGCTTTGGCTACACCTTC
TRBV10-3	-	-	13	TRBJ1-5	CATNPQGNQPQHF	TGTGCCACGAATCCTCAGGGCAATCAGCCCCAGCATTTT
TRBV19	-	-	14	TRBJ1-1	CASSRTGMNTEAFF	TGTGCCAGTAGCCGGACGGGAATGAACACTGAAGCTTTCTTT
TRBV30	-	-	12	TRBJ1-2	CAWSPPNYGYTF	TGTGCCTGGAGTCCCCCTAACTATGGCTACACCTTC
TRBV19	-	TRBD2	15	TRBJ2-3	CASSGTSGRTDTQYF	TGTGCCAGTAGTGGGACTAGCGGGCGGACAGATACGCAGTATTTT
TRBV6-1	-	-	12	TRBJ1-1	CASSLSSAEAFF	TGTGCCAGCAGTCTCTCCTCGGCTGAAGCTTTCTTT
TRBV18	-	TRBD2	12	TRBJ2-1	CASSPTSGGQFF	TGTGCCAGCTCACCAACCTCGGGGGGGCAGTTCTTC
TRBV7-2	-	TRBD1	13	TRBJ2-7	CASSKDRGRVQYF	TGTGCCAGCAGCAAGGACAGGGGCCGAGTGCAGTACTTC
TRBV18	-	-	14	TRBJ2-5	CASSFEVPGETQYF	TGTGCCAGCTCTTTCGAGGTTCCGGGAGAGACCCAGTACTTC
TRBV19	-	-	15	TRBJ1-1	CASSIGGTLNTEAFF	TGTGCCAGTAGTATCGGTGGCACCCTGAACACTGAAGCTTTCTTT
TRBV25-1	-	-	14	TRBJ1-1	CASRDAGSYTEAFF	TGTGCCAGCAGGGACGCAGGGTCCTACACTGAAGCTTTCTTT
TRBV18	once	TRBD2	15	TRBJ2-5	CASSPRTSSGETQYF	TGTGCCAGCTCACCACGGACTAGCAGTGGAGAGACCCAGTACTTC
TRBV28	-	TRBD2	15	TRBJ2-2	CASSLGTSSTGELFF	TGTGCCAGCAGTTTGGGGACTAGTAGCACCGGGGAGCTGTTTTTT
TRBV2	few	-	15	TRBJ1-2	CASSELGRSNYGYTF	TGTGCCAGCAGTGAATTGGGGAGGAGTAACTATGGCTACACCTTC
TRBV6-5	-	-	16	TRBJ1-4	CASSYSGSRGNEKLFF	TGTGCCAGCAGTTACTCGGGGAGCCGGGGTAATGAAAAACTGTTTTTT
TRBV2	-	-	13	TRBJ1-5	CAVQRDMNQPQHF	TGTGCCGTGCAACGGGACATGAATCAGCCCCAGCATTTT
TRBV11-3	-	-	16	TRBJ2-7	CASSLGRRGPVYEQYF	TGTGCCAGCAGCTTAGGTAGGAGAGGCCCCGTTTACGAGCAGTACTTC
TRBV30	-	TRBD2	13	TRBJ2-2	CAWSPGLAGDVFF	TGTGCCTGGAGTCCTGGACTAGCGGGAGACGTGTTTTTT
TRBV18	-	-	16	TRBJ1-2	CASSPPNGLNLNGYTF	TGTGCCAGCTCACCACCGAACGGTCTTAATTTGAATGGCTACACCTTC
TRBV19	-	TRBD1	16	TRBJ1-2	CASRSTGGLTNYGYTF	TGTGCCAGTAGGTCCACAGGGGGCTTAACTAACTATGGCTACACCTTC
TRBV9	-	-	12	TRBJ2-3	CASSVRTDTQYF	TGTGCCAGCAGCGTCCGGACAGATACGCAGTATTTT
TRBV6-1	-	TRBD1	16	TRBJ2-7	CASRENLGQGANEQYF	TGTGCCAGCAGGGAAAACCTGGGACAGGGGGCGAACGAGCAGTACTTC
TRBV28	-	-	15	TRBJ1-5	CASSFSTARNQPQHF	TGTGCCAGCAGTTTCTCCACGGCCCGCAATCAGCCCCAGCATTTT
TRBV6-5	-	-	15	TRBJ2-3	CASSYSPKQTDTQYF	TGTGCCAGCAGTTATTCCCCCAAACAAACAGATACGCAGTATTTT
TRBV18	-	TRBD2	19	TRBJ2-1	CASSSTLRLAGEHYNEQFF	TGTGCCAGCTCATCCACCCTCCGACTAGCGGGCGAACATTACAATGAGCAGTTCTTC
TRBV11-3	-	-	15	TRBJ1-4	CASSSNLGDNEKLFF	TGTGCCAGCAGCTCGAATTTGGGGGATAATGAAAAACTGTTTTTT
TRBV6-6	-	-	16	TRBJ2-3	CASRSTAALGTDTQYF	TGTGCCAGCAGGTCGACAGCTGCGTTGGGGACAGATACGCAGTATTTT
TRBV6-5	-	-	11	TRBJ2-7	CATFMGLEQYF	TGTGCCACTTTTATGGGTCTCGAGCAGTACTTC
TRBV5-4	-	TRBD2	15	TRBJ2-1	CASMLAGGPYNEQFF	TGTGCCAGCATGCTCGCGGGGGGTCCCTACAATGAGCAGTTCTTC
TRBV10-2	-	TRBD2	15	TRBJ2-7	CASSRGTSGSYEQYF	TGCGCCAGCAGTCGCGGGACTAGCGGTTCCTACGAGCAGTACTTC
TRBV7-3	once	TRBD1	15	TRBJ2-2	CASSLKAGGTGELFF	TGTGCCAGCAGCTTAAAAGCAGGGGGCACCGGGGAGCTGTTTTTT
TRBV29-1	once	TRBD2	14	TRBJ2-1	CSVTRSSGHNEQFF	TGCAGCGTTACCCGGTCTAGCGGCCACAATGAGCAGTTCTTC